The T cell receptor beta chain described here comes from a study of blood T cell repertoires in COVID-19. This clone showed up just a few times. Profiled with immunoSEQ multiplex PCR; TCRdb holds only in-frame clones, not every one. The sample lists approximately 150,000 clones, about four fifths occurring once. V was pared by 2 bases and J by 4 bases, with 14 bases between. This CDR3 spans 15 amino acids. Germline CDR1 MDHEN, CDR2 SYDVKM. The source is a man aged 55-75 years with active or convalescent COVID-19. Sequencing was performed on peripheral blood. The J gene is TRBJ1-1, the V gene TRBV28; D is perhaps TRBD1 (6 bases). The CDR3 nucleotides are TGTGCCAGCAGTTTAGGGAGGGGGGTGAGCACTGAAGCTTTCTTT. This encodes CASSLGRGVSTEAFF.